Listed below are T cell receptor beta chains from one sample, sequenced in a study of lymphopenia after photon versus proton radiotherapy. The repertoire was sequenced with immunoSEQ multiplex PCR; TCRdb's copy has only in-frame clones and lacks some. In the table there are fewer than 25,000 clones, more than 75% of which are singletons. The sequencing here drew on peripheral blood, taken from a patient treated with photon-based radiotherapy. The receptors here all came from a man in his forties with gastric cancer. CDR3s include the opening cysteine and the closing phenylalanine or tryptophan. A D gene is named only where the DNA matches it firmly. Size is omitted from some rows. Given values are once, few, many or a class for expanded clones.

TRBV18	NA	NA	TRBJ1-1	TGTGCCAGCTCACTTCAGGAGAGGAACACTGAAGCTTTCTTT	CASSLQERNTEAFF
TRBV5-1	NA	NA	TRBJ2-1	TGCGCCAGCAGCTTGGCCGCGACTAACAACAATGAGCAGTTCTTC	CASSLAATNNNEQFF
TRBV10-3	NA	NA	TRBJ1-2	TGTGCCATCAGTGACAAGGGGAAACTTAACTATGGCTACACCTTC	CAISDKGKLNYGYTF
TRBV29-1	TRBD1	NA	TRBJ2-5	TGCAGCGTTGAAAGGGGGACAGGGGGCACAGAGACCCAGTACTTC	CSVERGTGGTETQYF
TRBV12-5	NA	NA	TRBJ2-7	TGTGCTAGTGGTTTGGGACACGGAGGTGCCTACGAGCAGTACTTC	CASGLGHGGAYEQYF
TRBV7-6	TRBD1	few	TRBJ2-7	TGTGCCAGCAGCAGCGGGACAGGGCTATCCTACGAGCAGTACTTC	CASSSGTGLSYEQYF
TRBV19	NA	few	TRBJ1-6	TGTGCCAGTAGTCCAAGGGGCCTCCTTAATTCACCCCTCCACTTT	CASSPRGLLNSPLHF
TRBV18	TRBD1	NA	TRBJ2-7	TGTGCCAGCTCACCACCGAGGGGACAGGGGCGGTACGAGCAGTACTTC	CASSPPRGQGRYEQYF
TRBV6-4	TRBD2	NA	TRBJ2-3	TGTGCCAGCAGTGAAACCAGCGGGGGCACAGATACGCAGTATTTT	CASSETSGGTDTQYF
TRBV6-5	TRBD1	NA	TRBJ2-2	TGTGCCAGCACCACAGGGGGCGGGGAGCTGTTTTTT	CASTTGGGELFF
TRBV13	NA	NA	TRBJ2-3	TGTGCCAGCAGCTTAGGAGGGCGGACTACAGATACGCAGTATTTT	CASSLGGRTTDTQYF